This T cell receptor (beta chain) was sequenced for a study of Graves' ophthalmopathy and Graves' hyperthyroidism. Findings of the study overall: Separation of ophthalmopathy from stable hyperthyroidism was achieved by a 13-signature model, at 85% to 90% sensitivity and approximately 81% specificity. Most thyroid clonotypes expanded beyond 0.001 frequency were also found in blood.

Researchers took RNA transcripts and amplified TCR beta CDR3 regions from them. After a first-round RT-PCR with HTBI primers, a second-round multiplex PCR was run. TCRdb processed the multiplex PCR reads anew with MiXCR; each CDR3 protein has one entry. The sample lists almost 750,000 distinct CDR3 sequences; about 44% were seen once. This clonotype was counted at least ten times. What it binds is not known. Ophthalmopathic donors had moderate-to-severe activity, CAS ≥3 and NOSPECS ≥4, with disease that had lasted under 3 months. Sampling around 10 ml of fresh peripheral blood provided the PBMCs. The CDR3 is made up of 14 amino acids. In germline, CDR1 is SQVTM, CDR2 ANQGSEA. V dropped 6 bases and J dropped 5; count of bases not matched to a gene: 9.

The rearrangement links TRBV29-1 to TRBJ2-5, with TRBD2 matching over 10 bases. The receptor comes from an adult man with Graves' ophthalmopathy. Sequences were obtained from peripheral blood. The CDR3 protein is CSVELSGRRETQYF. CDR3 nucleotide sequence: TGCAGCGTGGAACTTAGCGGGAGGAGGGAGACCCAGTACTTC.